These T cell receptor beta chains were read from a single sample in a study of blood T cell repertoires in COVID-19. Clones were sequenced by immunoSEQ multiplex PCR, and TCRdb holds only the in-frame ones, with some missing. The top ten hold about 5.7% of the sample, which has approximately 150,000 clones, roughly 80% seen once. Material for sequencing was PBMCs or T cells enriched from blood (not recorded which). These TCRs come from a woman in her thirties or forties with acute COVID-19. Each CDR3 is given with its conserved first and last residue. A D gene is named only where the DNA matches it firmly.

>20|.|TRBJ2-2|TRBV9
TGTGCCAGCAGCGTCCTAAGCGCCAGGGAGGGGGGACCCGGCACCGGGGAGCTGTTTTTT
CASSVLSAREGGPGTGELFF
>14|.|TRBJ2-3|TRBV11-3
TGTGCCAGCAGCCCAGGGCGGGGATCAGTTACGCAGTATTTT
CASSPGRGSVTQYF
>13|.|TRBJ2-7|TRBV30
TGTGCCTGGACCGCCATGCGGGGAAACGAGCAGTACTTC
CAWTAMRGNEQYF
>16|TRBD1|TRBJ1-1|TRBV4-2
TGTGCCAGCACTCCTTCGATGACAGGGCCGGGGTTCGTAGCTTTCTTT
CASTPSMTGPGFVAFF
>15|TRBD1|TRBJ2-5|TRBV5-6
TGTGCCAGCAGCTTTATGACAGGGAGACAAGAGACCCAGTACTTC
CASSFMTGRQETQYF
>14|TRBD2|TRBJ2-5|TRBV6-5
TGTGCCAGCAGGAGGGCGGGAGGCCAAGAGACCCAGTACTTC
CASRRAGGQETQYF
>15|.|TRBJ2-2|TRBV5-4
TGTGCCAGCAGCTTGTTTAGCGGGAACACCGGGGAGCTGTTTTTT
CASSLFSGNTGELFF
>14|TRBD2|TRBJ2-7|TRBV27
TGTGCCAGCAGTCCGAGACTAGCGGGATACGAGCAGTACTTC
CASSPRLAGYEQYF
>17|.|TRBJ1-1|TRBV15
TGTGCCACCAGCAGCGTTTTAAAGGGGTCTTCGAACACTGAAGCTTTCTTT
CATSSVLKGSSNTEAFF
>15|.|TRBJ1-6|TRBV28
TGTGCCAGCATGTTCCCGGGCCAGGGGAATTCACCCCTCCACTTT
CASMFPGQGNSPLHF
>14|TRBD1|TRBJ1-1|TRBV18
TGTGCCAGCTCATCCCGGGACAGTGCTACTGAAGCTTTCTTT
CASSSRDSATEAFF